The entry below describes one T cell receptor beta chain. The CDR3 contains 14 residues. V shed 5 bases and J 9 bases; nucleotides not matched to a gene: 5. The V gene's germline CDR1 is SGHAT and CDR2 FQNNGV. These data come from a study of blood T cell repertoires in COVID-19. About the study: PBMCs, B-cell-depleted T cells, or T cells provided the cDNA or gDNA that made up the material.

TCRdb's copy holds only in-frame clones and misses some; the assay was immunoSEQ multiplex PCR. The sample records 250,000 to 350,000 clones, 75% to 90% being singletons. V gene TRBV11-2 combines with J gene TRBJ1-4, with 11 nucleotides matching TRBD1. The clonotype originates from a woman in her seventies with COVID-19, enrolled during active disease. The sample was peripheral blood. CDR3 protein: CASSPDRGPKKLFF. CDR3 coding DNA: TGTGCCAGCAGCCCGGACAGGGGGCCAAAAAAACTGTTTTTT.